The 8 T cell receptor beta chains below were found in one sample sequenced in a study of blood T cell repertoires in COVID-19. Sequencing used immunoSEQ multiplex PCR; TCRdb keeps in-frame clones, though not all of them. The table shows some 250,000 clones, with roughly 80% occurring only once. The specimen sequenced was peripheral blood. The receptors stem from a man aged 55 to 70 with acute or convalescent COVID-19.

CDR3 sequence: CASSYLRNRSVYSNQPQHF. The CDR3 region has the DNA TGTGCCAGCAGTTACTTGAGGAACCGATCGGTGTATAGCAATCAGCCCCAGCATTTT. The rearrangement links TRBV6-2 or TRBV6-3 to TRBJ1-5; D gene uncertain. Per germline, CDR1 MNHEY and CDR2 SVGEGT. The CDR3 sequence is 19 residues long. Between the trimmed V and J ends, which lost 1 base and 0 bases, there was a span of 19 bases.

V usage is TRBV4-1 and J usage is TRBJ1-1; D ambiguous. Trimming shortened V by 2 bases and J by 3 bases, and 7 bases separated the two germline ends. Looked up from germline, CDR1 is MGHRA and CDR2 is YSYEKL. CDR3 size: 13 residues. CDR3 protein: CASSQNGDTEAFF. CDR3 nucleotides: TGCGCCAGCAGCCAAAACGGGGACACTGAAGCTTTCTTT.

V usage is TRBV11-3 and J usage is TRBJ1-1, with TRBD1 matching over 11 bases. J gave up 2 bases and V 3 bases, and 5 bases lay outside the gene matches. This CDR3 is 16 amino acids long. Germline CDR1 and CDR2: SGHNT and YENEEA. CDR3 in amino acids: CASSFGQGAGNTEAFF. The CDR3 bases are TGTGCCAGCAGCTTTGGACAGGGGGCCGGTAACACTGAAGCTTTCTTT.

This chain uses TRBV19 with TRBJ2-4, with 12 bases aligning to TRBD2. The CDR3 consists of 19 residues. The V gene's germline CDR1 is LNHDA and CDR2 SQIVND (reference sequence). The V segment lost 1 base and the J segment 1 base; nucleotides outside the gene matches: 8. The CDR3 DNA reads as TGTGCCAGTAGTATAGGTCGACTAGCGGGAGTGGGGGCCAAAAACATTCAGTACTTC. Its translation is CASSIGRLAGVGAKNIQYF.

The chain has TRBV9 and TRBJ2-3; weak D call: TRBD2 (6 bases). The V gene's germline CDR1 is SGDLS and CDR2 YYNGEE. This CDR3 contains 15 residues. V lost 4 bases and J lost 3, with 15 bases in between. The CDR3 loop is CASSPRLGSTDTQYF. The CDR3 nucleotides are TGTGCCAGCAGCCCTCGACTAGGGAGTACAGATACGCAGTATTTT.

This chain uses TRBV5-1 with TRBJ2-2; D not certain. Germline assignment: CDR1 SGHRS and CDR2 YFSETQ. Trimming shortened V by 5 bases and J by 2 bases, and 16 bases separated the two germline ends. The CDR3 runs 16 residues. This chain's CDR3 is CASSELAGLNTGELFF. In nucleotides, the CDR3 is TGCGCCAGCAGTGAGCTGGCAGGATTAAACACCGGGGAGCTGTTTTTT.

The genes are TRBV5-1 and TRBJ2-1; TRBD2 agrees at 13 bases. The germline gives CDR1 SGHRS, CDR2 YFSETQ. This CDR3 region has 16 residues. Unmatched junction bases numbered 4, after V lost 5 bases and J lost 2 bases. The CDR3 reads CASRPGTSGAYNEQFF. CDR3 nucleotide sequence: TGCGCCAGCAGACCAGGGACTAGCGGGGCCTACAATGAGCAGTTCTTC.

This clone showed up just once. This chain connects TRBV15 to TRBJ2-3; possibly TRBD2 for D (5 bases). V shed 4 bases and J shed 0 bases, with 17 bases lying between them. CDR1 is LNHNV and CDR2 is YYDKDF in the germline V gene (reference sequence). CDR3 length: 17 amino acids. The CDR3 coding sequence is TGTGCCACCAGCACCCCCCGTACCGGAGGTAGCACAGATACGCAGTATTTT. Amino acid sequence: CATSTPRTGGSTDTQYF.